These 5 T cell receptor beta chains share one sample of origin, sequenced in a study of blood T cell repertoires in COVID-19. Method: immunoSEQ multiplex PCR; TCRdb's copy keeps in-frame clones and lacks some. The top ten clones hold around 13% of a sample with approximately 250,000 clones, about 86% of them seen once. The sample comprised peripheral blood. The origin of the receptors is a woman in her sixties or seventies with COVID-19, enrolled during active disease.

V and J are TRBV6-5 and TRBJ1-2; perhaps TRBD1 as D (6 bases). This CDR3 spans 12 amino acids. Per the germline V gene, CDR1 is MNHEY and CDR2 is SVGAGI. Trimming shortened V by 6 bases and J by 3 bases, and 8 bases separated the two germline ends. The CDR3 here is CASRDSYYGYTF. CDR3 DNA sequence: TGTGCCAGCAGGGACAGTTACTATGGCTACACCTTC.

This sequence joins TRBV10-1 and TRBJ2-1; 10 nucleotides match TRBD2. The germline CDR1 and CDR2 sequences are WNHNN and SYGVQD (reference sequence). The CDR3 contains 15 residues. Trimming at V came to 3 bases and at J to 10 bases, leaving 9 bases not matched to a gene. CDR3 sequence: CASSERLAGEGEQFF. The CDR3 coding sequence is TGCGCCAGCAGTGAAAGGCTAGCGGGGGAGGGAGAGCAGTTCTTC.

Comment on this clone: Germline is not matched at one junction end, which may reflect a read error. The CDR3 spells CSARELAGPHF. The CDR3 DNA reads as TGCAGTGCTAGAGAACTAGCGGGGCCCCACTTC. V and J are TRBV20-1 and TRBJ2-5, with 10 bases lining up with TRBD2. The CDR3 has 11 amino acids. CDR1 DFQATT and CDR2 SNEGSKA come from the germline V gene (reference sequence).

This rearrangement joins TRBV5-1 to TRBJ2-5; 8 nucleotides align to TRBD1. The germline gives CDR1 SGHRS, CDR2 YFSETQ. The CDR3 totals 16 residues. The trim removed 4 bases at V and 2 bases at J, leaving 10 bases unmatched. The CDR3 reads CASSPYGRGRQETQYF. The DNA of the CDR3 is TGCGCCAGCAGCCCCTACGGCAGGGGGCGGCAAGAGACCCAGTACTTC.

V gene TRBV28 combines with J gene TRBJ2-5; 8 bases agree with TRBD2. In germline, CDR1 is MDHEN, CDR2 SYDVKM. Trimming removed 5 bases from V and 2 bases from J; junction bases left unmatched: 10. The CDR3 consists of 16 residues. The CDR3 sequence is CASSRPGGGTQETQYF. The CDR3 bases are TGTGCCAGCAGTCGCCCCGGGGGGGGCACGCAAGAGACCCAGTACTTC.